This T cell receptor (beta chain) was observed in a study of siplizumab effects on memory and regulatory T cells. Regarding this clone: Its matching antigen is unknown.

TCRdb keeps only in-frame clones here, not all; method: immunoSEQ multiplex PCR. The sample lists approximately 68,000 clones, about 89% occurring once. The ends lost 4 bases at V and 1 base at J; junction bases unmatched: 7. CDR1 and CDR2 from the germline V gene are SGHRS and YFSETQ. The CDR3 covers 16 residues. Study outcomes and limitations: Under siplizumab, alloreactive sequences traced to unstimulated CD4+ memory cells were significantly reduced. Naive T cells seemed more diverse than memory cells; they also seemed major alloresponse contributors. Proliferating Tregs taken from siplizumab cultures were not shown to have a confirmed suppressive function. Under siplizumab, an average around 66% of mappable alloreactive CD4+ clones were Treg-derived, compared with under 35% in controls.

The sequence was collected from a human donor in good health. Sequenced material: CD8+ T cells sorted from blood. The chain links TRBV5-1 to TRBJ1-1; 10 positions agree with TRBD1. The CDR3 spells CASSRGWDRGNTEAFF. CDR3 nucleotide sequence: TGCGCCAGCAGCCGAGGATGGGACAGGGGGAACACTGAAGCTTTCTTT.